Shown below are 27 T cell receptor beta chains from a single sample sequenced in a study of beta chain features in type 1 diabetes. Study observations and caveats: Type 1 diabetes patients showed a moderate but significant shortening of TCRB CDR3s in all four CD4+ subsets.

The sequenced template was cDNA made from the entire isolated RNA. Repertoires were generated with immunoSEQ multiplex PCR, while TCRdb's copy carries only in-frame clones and drops some. The sample carries some 640,000 clones, roughly an eighth recorded once. Their antigen targets remain unknown. Sequenced material: naive CD4+ T cells from blood. These receptors were collected from a man aged 18 to 29 with type 1 diabetes.

This clone appeared a few times. The chain joins TRBV6-5 to TRBJ1-1; TRBD1 might be the D (6 bases). The germline V gene encodes CDR1 MNHEY and CDR2 SVGAGI. The CDR3 is 13 amino acids. The V and J ends lost 2 bases and 6 bases respectively, with 10 bases between them. The CDR3 loop is CASSYRGAAEAFF. The DNA of the CDR3 is TGTGCCAGCAGTTACCGGGGGGCAGCTGAAGCTTTCTTT.

The chain joins TRBV7-6 to TRBJ2-3; TRBD2 aligns across 8 bases. Germline CDR1 is SGHVS and CDR2 is FNYEAQ. The CDR3 is 15 amino acids. The V and J ends lost 5 bases and 4 bases, in that order; junction bases with no gene match: 8. This CDR3 is CASSPGRTSSDTQYF. CDR3 DNA sequence: TGTGCCAGCAGCCCGGGGAGGACTAGCTCAGATACGCAGTATTTT. The entire variable domain, with the rest obtained from reference TRBV7-6 and TRBJ2-3, is as follows: GAGVSQSPRYKVTKRGQDVALRCDPISGHVSLYWYRQALGQGPEFLTYFNYEAQQDKSGLPNDRFSAERPEGSISTLTIQRTEQRDSAMYRCASSPGRTSSDTQYFGPGTRLTVL.

This clone was observed a few times. The sample carries other DNA sequences with the same CDR3. The chain employs TRBV5-1 and TRBJ2-7; the match to TRBD2 covers 10 bases. In germline, CDR1 is SGHRS, CDR2 YFSETQ. The V gene end was trimmed by 4 bases and the J gene end by 1 base; junction bases not matched to a gene: 5. The CDR3 loop spans 15 amino acids. The CDR3 bases are TGCGCCAGCAGCCTGGGACTAGCGTCATCCTACGAGCAGTACTTC. It encodes CASSLGLASSYEQYF.

The rearrangement uses TRBV7-2 and TRBJ2-7, with 7 bases fitting TRBD1. Germline V lookup: CDR1 SGHTA, CDR2 FQGNSA. V gave up 5 bases and J gave up 5 bases; unmatched junction bases: 6. The CDR3 spans 13 residues. The CDR3 reads CASSLRTGDEQYF. The CDR3 DNA reads TGTGCCAGCAGCCTGCGTACAGGGGACGAGCAGTACTTC.

This chain links TRBV11-1 with TRBJ2-5, with a tentative D call TRBD1 (6 bases). The germline V gene encodes CDR1 SGHAT and CDR2 FQDESV (reference sequence). The V gene lost 5 bases and the J gene lost 2 bases, with 21 bases spanning the gap. This CDR3 has 17 amino acids. CDR3 nucleotides: TGTGCCAGCAGCCCCCGAGGGGGAAGCGGCCGACAAGAGACCCAGTACTTC. This gives the protein CASSPRGGSGRQETQYF.

This clone was seen a handful of times. The rearrangement joins TRBV4-3 to TRBJ2-1; 9 nucleotides match TRBD2. The J segment lost 2 bases and the V segment lost 4 bases, leaving 6 bases of the junction unmatched. The CDR3 is 16 amino acids. Germline CDR1 reads LGHNA; CDR2 reads YSLEER. CDR3 region: CASSLELAGPYNEQFF. The DNA for the CDR3 is TGCGCCAGCAGCCTAGAACTAGCGGGCCCCTACAATGAGCAGTTCTTC.

The rearrangement uses TRBV10-3 and TRBJ2-3; D gene uncertain. The CDR3 has 11 amino acids. Germline V lookup: CDR1 ENHRY, CDR2 SYGVKD. Trimming pared 8 bases from V and 4 bases from J, leaving 7 bases between. The CDR3 bases are TGTGCCATCCGGTGGGCAGATACGCAGTATTTT. It codes for CAIRWADTQYF.

The rearrangement uses TRBV27 and TRBJ2-1; 7 bases are shared with TRBD2. CDR1 and CDR2 (germline): MNHEY, SMNVEV (reference sequence). Trimming at V came to 1 base and at J to 5 bases, leaving 5 bases not matched to a gene. This CDR3 spans 15 amino acids. The CDR3 DNA sequence: TGTGCCAGCAGTTTATACACCGGGACTAACAATGAGCAGTTCTTC. Translating it yields CASSLYTGTNNEQFF.

The rearrangement uses TRBV2 and TRBJ2-5; D possibly matches TRBD1 or TRBD2 (5 bases each). TRBJ2-7 matches the DNA end more closely, so the J call is doubtful. The CDR3 covers 11 residues. Germline values: CDR1 SNHLY, CDR2 FYNNEI. The DNA of the CDR3 is TGTGCCAGCGTTTGGGGGTACGAGCAGTACTTC. Translating gives CASVWGYEQYF.

The J gene is TRBJ1-1, the V gene TRBV6-1; 9 bases align to TRBD1. V gave up 7 bases and J gave up 8 bases; unmatched junction bases: 14. Germline V lookup: CDR1 MNHNS, CDR2 SASEGT. The CDR3 consists of 15 residues. The CDR3 is CASKGGTGPLGEAFF. CDR3 nucleotides: TGTGCCAGCAAAGGAGGGACAGGGCCCTTAGGGGAAGCTTTCTTT.

The sample holds a few counts of this clone. The chain uses TRBV25-1 and TRBJ1-5; the D gene is possibly TRBD1 (5 bases). V was shortened by 4 bases and J by 5 bases, with 9 bases between the two germline ends. This CDR3 has 13 amino acids. The germline V gene has CDR1 MGHDK and CDR2 SYGVNS. CDR3 nucleotide sequence: TGTGCCAGCAGTGGGGACCAGTATCAGCCCCAGCATTTT. Its translation: CASSGDQYQPQHF.

This clone has a handful of counts. This chain links TRBV25-1 with TRBJ2-1; 11 bases fit TRBD2. The germline gives CDR1 MGHDK, CDR2 SYGVNS. The trim removed 7 bases at V and 1 base at J, leaving 3 bases unmatched. The length of the CDR3 is 15 residues. The CDR3 nucleotides read TGTGCCAGCAACCTAGCGGGAGGTTCCTACAATGAGCAGTTCTTC. Amino acid sequence: CASNLAGGSYNEQFF.

This clone has a handful of counts. This sequence joins TRBV27 and TRBJ2-7; 10 nucleotides agree with TRBD2. CDR3 length: 16 amino acids. Germline lookup yields CDR1 MNHEY and CDR2 SMNVEV (reference sequence). The V segment lost 10 bases and the J segment 4 bases; nucleotides outside the gene matches: 16. The CDR3 bases are TGTGCCACCGCCTGGGCGGCTAGCGGGGGCCGGTACGAGCAGTACTTC. The encoded protein is CATAWAASGGRYEQYF.

This sequence joins TRBV5-4 and TRBJ1-1, with 8 nucleotides matching TRBD1. V was pared by 4 bases and J by 4 bases, with 3 bases of the junction left unmatched. The CDR3 totals 13 residues. Looked up from germline, CDR1 is SGHNT and CDR2 is YYREEE (reference sequence). CDR3 sequence (DNA): TGTGCCAGCAGCAGGACAGGGCTCACTGAAGCTTTCTTT. This gives the protein CASSRTGLTEAFF.

This clone was recorded a few times. CDR3 DNA sequence: TGTGCCAGCAGATATCTAGCGGGAGGTGGCAATGAGCAGTTCTTC. It is translated as CASRYLAGGGNEQFF. V and J are TRBV2 and TRBJ2-1; TRBD2 matches at 11 bases. The V gene's germline CDR1 is SNHLY and CDR2 FYNNEI. The V gene end was trimmed by 6 bases and the J gene end by 6 bases; junction bases not matched to a gene: 7. The CDR3 runs 15 residues. The full variable domain, in which reference TRBV2 and TRBJ2-1 provide the parts outside the CDR3, is EPEVTQTPSHQVTQMGQEVILRCVPISNHLYFYWYRQILGQKVEFLVSFYNNEISEKSEIFDDQFSVERPDGSNFTLKIRSTKLEDSAMYFCASRYLAGGGNEQFFGPGTRLTVL.

There are a few counts of this clone. The chain employs TRBV6-6 and TRBJ2-2; tentatively, D is TRBD1 or TRBD2 (5 bases each). The germline CDR1 and CDR2 sequences are MNHNY and SVGAGI (reference sequence). Trimming cost V 8 bases and J 1 base, with 14 bases left between them. The CDR3 is made up of 15 amino acids. The CDR3 region has the DNA TGTGCCAGCTGGACCGGGACCGTGAACACCGGGGAGCTGTTTTTT. It yields the protein CASWTGTVNTGELFF.

This clone was counted only a few times. The genes are TRBV4-3 and TRBJ2-5; D call uncertain. The CDR3 is made up of 15 amino acids. Germline V gene sequence: CDR1 LGHNA, CDR2 YSLEER. V was clipped by 1 base and J by 1 base, with 10 bases between them. This chain's CDR3 is CASSQVGQSQETQYF. In nucleotides, the CDR3 is TGCGCCAGCAGCCAAGTTGGGCAGAGCCAAGAGACCCAGTACTTC.

This clone was picked up a small number of times. The chain couples TRBV30 to TRBJ2-7, with D perhaps TRBD2 (6 bases). This CDR3 is built from 14 residues. Germline loops: CDR1 GTSNPN, CDR2 SVGIG (reference sequence). V lost 4 bases and J 3 bases, leaving 16 bases between the germline ends. The CDR3 here is CAWTPGTGNYEQYF. As DNA, the CDR3 is TGTGCCTGGACCCCCGGGACTGGCAACTACGAGCAGTACTTC. Based on the CDR3 plus reference TRBV30 and TRBJ2-7, the full variable domain is SQTIHQWPATLVQPVGSPLSLECTVEGTSNPNLYWYRQAAGRGLQLLFYSVGIGQISSEVPQNLSASRPQDRQFILSSKKLLLSDSGFYLCAWTPGTGNYEQYFGPGTRLTVT.

In regard to this clone: A read error is possible here, since a much larger clone lies one base away. Other DNA sequences from this sample encode an identical CDR3 as well. CDR3 coding DNA: TGTGCCAGCAGCTTAGGAGATACGCAGTATTTT. Residues: CASSLGDTQYF. The J gene is TRBJ2-3, the V gene TRBV11-3; D gene unclear. The CDR3 loop spans 11 amino acids. Trimming took 1 base from V and 5 from J, leaving 1 base between them. Germline V gene sequence: CDR1 SGHNT, CDR2 YENEEA.

Only a few counts were recorded for this clone. The chain carries TRBV25-1 and TRBJ2-5, with D unresolved. Germline CDR1 MGHDK, CDR2 SYGVNS. V shed 0 bases and J shed 5 bases, with 4 bases lying between them. The CDR3 totals 12 residues. DNA for the CDR3: TGTGCCAGCAGTGAATATGGGGAGACCCAGTACTTC. This encodes CASSEYGETQYF.

This chain joins TRBV12-5 and TRBJ2-1; D is possibly TRBD1 or TRBD2 (5 bases each). Deletions cut 2 bases from V and 9 bases from J, with 14 bases between. Germline loops: CDR1 LGHNT, CDR2 FRNRAP. The CDR3 has 14 amino acids. CDR3 in DNA: TGTGCTAGTGGTTTGACAACCAGGGCGGGTGAGCAGTTCTTC. This encodes CASGLTTRAGEQFF.

The chain employs TRBV7-9 and TRBJ2-7; 7 bases align to TRBD1. J gave up 2 bases and V 7 bases, and 8 bases lay outside the gene matches. CDR3 size: 14 residues. Per the germline V gene, CDR1 is SEHNR and CDR2 is FQNEAQ (reference sequence). The CDR3 DNA is TGTGCCAGCACCTTTAACAGGGGAACCTACGAGCAGTACTTC. This gives the protein CASTFNRGTYEQYF.

This chain joins TRBV7-2 and TRBJ2-7; D possibly uses TRBD1 or TRBD2 (6 bases each). Trimming removed 5 bases from V and 5 bases from J, with 19 bases in between. The CDR3 totals 15 residues. Germline CDR1 SGHTA, CDR2 FQGNSA. Here the CDR3 DNA reads TGTGCCAGCAGCGCCCAGGGGACTCCCCAACACGAGCAGTACTTC. Translation: CASSAQGTPQHEQYF.

The rearrangement uses TRBV19 and TRBJ2-3, with D perhaps matching TRBD1 (5 bases). Looked up from germline, CDR1 is LNHDA and CDR2 is SQIVND (reference sequence). Deletions cut 3 bases from V and 2 bases from J, with 9 bases between. The CDR3 spans 14 residues. The CDR3 reads CASSMWGPTDTQYF. CDR3 sequence (DNA): TGTGCCAGTAGTATGTGGGGCCCCACAGATACGCAGTATTTT.

The chain uses TRBV7-3 and TRBJ2-5; possibly TRBD1 or TRBD2 for D (5 bases each). CDR1 and CDR2 (germline): SGHTA, FQGTGA. The CDR3 sequence is 14 residues long. The germline V and J ends were trimmed by 3 bases and 5 bases, with 13 bases remaining between them. The CDR3 coding sequence is TGTGCCAGCAGCTTTGGGGGTTTAAGCGAGACCCAGTACTTC. Its protein product is CASSFGGLSETQYF. Full variable domain (remainder filled in from reference TRBV7-3 and TRBJ2-5): GAGVSQTPSNKVTEKGKYVELRCDPISGHTALYWYRQSLGQGPEFLIYFQGTGAADDSGLPNDRFFAVRPEGSVSTLKIQRTERGDSAVYLCASSFGGLSETQYFGPGTRLLVL.

This clone came up a few times. The chain has TRBV4-3 and TRBJ2-1, with 7 nucleotides matching TRBD2. CDR1 and CDR2 (germline): LGHNA, YSLEER. Germline trimming cut 3 bases from V and 8 bases from J; bases unmatched to any gene: 10. The length of the CDR3 is 15 residues. The CDR3 sequence is CASSQPLSGGDEQFF. The DNA for the CDR3 is TGCGCCAGCAGCCAGCCCCTTTCGGGAGGAGATGAGCAGTTCTTC.

The rearrangement joins TRBV7-2 to TRBJ2-5; a possible D gene is TRBD2 (6 bases). This CDR3 region has 18 residues. V shed 5 bases and J shed 5 bases, with 27 bases lying between them. Germline CDR1 and CDR2: SGHTA and FQGNSA. The CDR3 DNA is TGTGCCAGCAGCATCCTACTCCGGTCCGGGACTCCCAGGGAGACCCAGTACTTC. Amino acid sequence: CASSILLRSGTPRETQYF.